This T cell receptor (beta chain) is from a study of cytomegalovirus exposure and HLA in healthy donors. Findings of the study overall: The availability of immune exposure information extended only to CMV serostatus. There were under 200 TCR beta chains listed as cytomegalovirus-associated. Reportedly, diagnosis of cytomegalovirus status by the classifier showed high specificity and sensitivity. Analysis performed later showed TCR beta chains linked to HLA being more clonally expanded than equally common others.

The germline CDR1 and CDR2 sequences are MNHNS and SASEGT. Deletions cut 2 bases from V and 3 bases from J, with 7 bases between. The CDR3 has 14 amino acids. This PCR relied on a set of 60 Vbeta primers and 13 Jbeta primers. Only in-frame clones appear in the TCRdb table, and some are missing; sequencing was by immunoSEQ multiplex PCR. The data show about 140,000 clones, about three quarters seen once. This clone was counted a few times. Its antigen is not identified. The source material was PBMCs. The sequence came from a man aged 50 or older in good health and CMV-seropositive. The V gene is TRBV6-1, the J gene TRBJ2-2; D might be TRBD1 (6 bases). The CDR3 nucleotides read TGTGCCAGCAGTGAAAAGGGGGACACCGGGGAGCTGTTTTTT. This sequence encodes CASSEKGDTGELFF.